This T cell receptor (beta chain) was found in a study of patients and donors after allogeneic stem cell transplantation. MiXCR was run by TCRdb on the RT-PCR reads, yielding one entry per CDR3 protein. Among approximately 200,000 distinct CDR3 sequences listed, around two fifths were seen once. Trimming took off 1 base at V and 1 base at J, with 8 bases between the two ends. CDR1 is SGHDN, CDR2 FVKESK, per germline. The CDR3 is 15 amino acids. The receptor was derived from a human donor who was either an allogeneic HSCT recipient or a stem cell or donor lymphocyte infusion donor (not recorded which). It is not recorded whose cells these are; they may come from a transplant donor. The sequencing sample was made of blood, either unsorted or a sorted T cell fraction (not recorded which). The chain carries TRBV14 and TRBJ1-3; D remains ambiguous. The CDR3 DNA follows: TGTGCCAGCAGCCAAGCGCCGATGTCTGGAAACACCATATATTTT. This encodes CASSQAPMSGNTIYF.